This is a list of T cell receptor beta chains from one sample in a study of CD8 T cells in ankylosing spondylitis. MiXCR, run by TCRdb on the 5' RACE reads, gives a single entry per CDR3 protein. The data contain fewer than 450,000 distinct CDR3 sequences, 15% to 20% of them seen just once; the ten biggest clones take up just over 1%. The sequencing sample was made of blood, either unsorted or a sorted T cell fraction (not recorded which). The receptors come from a male donor with ankylosing spondylitis. CDR3s include the opening cysteine and the closing phenylalanine or tryptophan. The D gene is left open where the match is weak. Clone size is not always given. Where it is, it says once, few, many or a class for expanded clones.

J gene	D gene	clone size	V gene	CDR3 protein	CDR3 DNA
TRBJ2-1	TRBD2	.	TRBV7-7	CASSPTRLAGDEQFF	TGTGCCAGCAGCCCCACTAGGCTAGCGGGAGACGAGCAGTTCTTC
TRBJ2-3	.	few	TRBV9	CASTKRAGGTDTQYF	TGTGCCAGCACCAAACGGGCAGGCGGCACAGATACGCAGTATTTT
TRBJ2-5	.	.	TRBV6-1	CASRPRTQQETQYF	TGTGCCAGCAGACCCCGGACACAACAAGAGACCCAGTACTTC
TRBJ2-1	.	.	TRBV5-1	CASSLGADLRRNEQFF	TGCGCCAGCAGCTTGGGAGCGGATTTACGACGCAATGAGCAGTTCTTC
TRBJ1-2	.	many	TRBV20-1	CSAAKEWDLPLF	TGCAGTGCTGCTAAGGAGTGGGACCTCCCCCTCTTC
TRBJ2-7	.	few	TRBV29-1	CSVGGTGEQYF	TGCAGCGTTGGTGGGACGGGCGAGCAGTACTTC
TRBJ2-7	.	.	TRBV6-2/TRBV6-3	CASSYSKPNTYEQYF	TGTGCCAGCAGTTACTCCAAGCCCAATACCTACGAGCAGTACTTC
TRBJ2-1	TRBD2	few	TRBV7-2	CASRFVAGGTNEQFF	TGTGCCAGCAGGTTCGTAGCGGGAGGGACCAATGAGCAGTTCTTC
TRBJ2-7	TRBD2	.	TRBV20-1	CSARPGGGHEQYF	TGCAGTGCTAGACCGGGGGGGGGCCACGAGCAGTACTTC
TRBJ1-2	.	few	TRBV5-1	CASTTRTAYLNYGYTF	TGCGCCAGCACTACTCGGACGGCCTACCTTAACTATGGCTACACCTTC
TRBJ2-3	.	few	TRBV20-1	CSASVGASDTQYF	TGCAGTGCTAGCGTGGGGGCCTCAGATACGCAGTATTTT
TRBJ1-2	.	.	TRBV4-1	CASSPASPTANYGYTF	TGCGCCAGCAGCCCCGCCTCCCCGACAGCTAACTATGGCTACACCTTC
TRBJ2-7	.	.	TRBV20-1	CSATHPSYEQYF	TGCAGTGCTACACACCCCTCCTACGAGCAGTACTTC
TRBJ1-3	TRBD1	.	TRBV20-1	CSATGDRGGNTIYF	TGCAGTGCTACAGGGGACAGGGGGGGAAACACCATATATTTT
TRBJ1-4	.	few	TRBV5-1	CASSLHPTNEKLFF	TGCGCCAGCAGCTTGCACCCAACTAATGAAAAACTGTTTTTT
TRBJ2-6	.	few	TRBV6-5	CASSFRLPGQTSGANVLTF	TGTGCCAGCAGTTTTCGGCTACCGGGACAAACCTCTGGGGCCAACGTCCTGACTTTC
TRBJ2-1	.	.	TRBV20-1	CSARFGDLRGNEQFF	TGCAGTGCTAGATTCGGGGACCTCCGTGGCAATGAGCAGTTCTTC
TRBJ2-3	TRBD2	few	TRBV20-1	CSAVLAGVFTDTQYF	TGCAGTGCTGTACTAGCGGGAGTTTTCACAGATACGCAGTATTTT
TRBJ2-7	TRBD2	many	TRBV7-9	CASSLGLGAGSYEQYF	TGTGCCAGCAGCTTAGGACTGGGAGCGGGGTCCTACGAGCAGTACTTC
TRBJ2-6	.	few	TRBV5-1	CASSLEESGANVLTF	TGCGCCAGCAGCTTGGAAGAGTCTGGGGCCAACGTCCTGACTTTC
TRBJ2-7	.	few	TRBV20-1	CSAGPGKDEQYF	TGCAGTGCCGGGCCTGGTAAAGACGAGCAGTACTTC
TRBJ2-1	.	few	TRBV20-1	CSARDIASGGEQFF	TGCAGTGCTAGAGATATCGCTTCGGGCGGTGAGCAGTTCTTC
TRBJ1-1	.	few	TRBV5-5	CAMGRTPNTEAFF	TGTGCCATGGGACGGACCCCGAACACTGAAGCTTTCTTT
TRBJ2-1	TRBD2	few	TRBV20-1	CSARSLQREDEQFF	TGCAGTGCTAGAAGTTTGCAGCGGGAGGATGAGCAGTTCTTC
TRBJ2-7	TRBD2	few	TRBV6-4	CASTDSGAGSRNLYEQYF	TGTGCCAGCACCGACTCGGGAGCGGGGAGCCGAAATCTCTACGAGCAGTACTTC
TRBJ1-1	.	.	TRBV10-3	CAIRPQVNTEAFF	TGTGCCATCAGACCCCAGGTGAACACTGAAGCTTTCTTT
TRBJ2-1	TRBD2	.	TRBV20-1	CSATLVAGGRHNEQFF	TGCAGTGCCACCCTAGTGGCGGGAGGGCGCCACAATGAGCAGTTCTTC
TRBJ2-3	.	.	TRBV9	CASSVLKEDTQYF	TGTGCCAGCAGCGTGCTTAAAGAAGATACGCAGTATTTT
TRBJ1-6	TRBD1	few	TRBV28	CASSPSMTGISSPLHF	TGTGCCAGCAGCCCGTCCATGACAGGGATATCTTCACCCCTCCACTTT
TRBJ2-7	.	.	TRBV7-9	CAVSRDPLSYEQYF	TGTGCCGTCAGCCGGGACCCCTTATCCTACGAGCAGTACTTC
TRBJ2-3	.	few	TRBV5-6	CASSWTGTDTQYF	TGTGCCAGCAGCTGGACAGGCACAGATACGCAGTATTTT
TRBJ2-5	.	few	TRBV5-1	CASSLLYRAEETQYF	TGCGCCAGCAGCTTGCTGTACAGGGCTGAAGAGACCCAGTACTTC
TRBJ2-1	.	.	TRBV7-8	CASSSGGGAPYNEQFF	TGTGCCAGCAGCTCCGGTGGAGGGGCTCCCTACAATGAGCAGTTCTTC
TRBJ2-7	.	few	TRBV6-1	CASSRSADYEQYF	TGTGCCAGCAGTAGGTCGGCGGACTACGAGCAGTACTTC
TRBJ2-1	.	.	TRBV5-1	CASSLGPRESPSSYNEQFF	TGCGCCAGCAGCTTGGGACCCCGGGAGAGCCCGAGCTCCTACAATGAGCAGTTCTTC
TRBJ2-7	TRBD1	few	TRBV7-3	CASLRPLGVAKGRGPYEQYF	TGTGCCAGCTTAAGACCTTTAGGGGTCGCGAAGGGCAGGGGGCCGTACGAGCAGTACTTC
TRBJ2-6	TRBD1	few	TRBV27	CASSLEGQGAVGANVLTF	TGTGCCAGCAGTTTAGAAGGACAGGGGGCGGTGGGGGCCAACGTCCTGACTTTC
TRBJ1-5	TRBD1	.	TRBV6-1	CASSPDREQPQHF	TGTGCCAGCAGTCCGGACAGGGAACAGCCCCAGCATTTT
TRBJ2-1	.	few	TRBV28	CASSFGTPPPEQFF	TGTGCCAGCAGTTTCGGGACTCCCCCTCCTGAGCAGTTCTTC
TRBJ2-5	.	few	TRBV12-3/TRBV12-4	CASSRLRGAGETQYF	TGTGCCAGCAGTCGCTTGAGGGGGGCGGGAGAGACCCAGTACTTC
TRBJ1-2	.	few	TRBV6-2/TRBV6-3	CASRESGQPNYGYTF	TGTGCCAGCAGGGAAAGCGGACAGCCTAACTATGGCTACACCTTC
TRBJ1-1	.	.	TRBV9	CASSVGMSTEAFF	TGTGCCAGCAGCGTAGGGATGAGCACTGAAGCTTTCTTT
TRBJ1-2	.	once	TRBV5-6	CASRERGTNYGYTF	TGTGCCAGCAGGGAAAGAGGGACTAACTATGGCTACACCTTC
TRBJ1-6	.	few	TRBV2	CASSGTDSSSPLHF	TGTGCCAGCAGTGGGACCGATTCGAGTTCACCCCTCCACTTT
TRBJ2-1	.	.	TRBV7-2	CASSPRTVYNEQFF	TGTGCCAGCAGCCCGCGCACGGTTTACAATGAGCAGTTCTTC
TRBJ2-7	.	.	TRBV28	CASVPPGSYEQYF	TGTGCCAGCGTCCCTCCTGGGTCCTACGAGCAGTACTTC
TRBJ1-3	.	few	TRBV20-1	CSARDQGWGNTIYF	TGCAGTGCTAGAGATCAGGGCTGGGGAAACACCATATATTTT
TRBJ1-1	.	.	TRBV6-5	CASSYDGQHEAFF	TGTGCCAGCAGTTACGATGGACAGCACGAAGCTTTCTTT
TRBJ1-2	TRBD1	few	TRBV12-3/TRBV12-4	CASSPQQGPYGYTF	TGTGCCAGCAGCCCTCAACAGGGGCCCTATGGCTACACCTTC
TRBJ2-1	TRBD2	.	TRBV9	CASSSHPLAGLYNEQFF	TGTGCCAGCAGCTCTCACCCACTAGCGGGGCTTTACAATGAGCAGTTCTTC
TRBJ2-7	TRBD2	few	TRBV20-1	CSARERPPGSGRSYEQYF	TGCAGTGCTAGAGAAAGACCTCCGGGGAGCGGGAGATCCTACGAGCAGTACTTC
TRBJ1-2	.	.	TRBV12-3/TRBV12-4	CASSPPTGYGYTF	TGTGCCAGCAGTCCTCCAACAGGGTATGGCTACACCTTC
TRBJ1-1	.	few	TRBV19	CASSPRGWDTEAFF	TGTGCCAGTAGCCCGCGAGGGTGGGACACTGAAGCTTTCTTT
TRBJ1-2	.	.	TRBV5-6	CASSLGDGYGYTF	TGTGCCAGCAGCTTGGGAGACGGCTATGGCTACACCTTC
TRBJ2-7	.	few	TRBV28	CASSSQGGGGSYEQYF	TGTGCCAGCAGTTCCCAAGGGGGGGGAGGGTCCTACGAGCAGTACTTC
TRBJ2-3	TRBD1	.	TRBV7-2	CASSLGQGPDTQYF	TGTGCCAGCAGCTTAGGACAGGGGCCGGATACGCAGTATTTT
TRBJ2-4	.	few	TRBV6-2/TRBV6-3	CASSYTAKNIQYF	TGTGCCAGCAGTTACACAGCCAAAAACATTCAGTACTTC